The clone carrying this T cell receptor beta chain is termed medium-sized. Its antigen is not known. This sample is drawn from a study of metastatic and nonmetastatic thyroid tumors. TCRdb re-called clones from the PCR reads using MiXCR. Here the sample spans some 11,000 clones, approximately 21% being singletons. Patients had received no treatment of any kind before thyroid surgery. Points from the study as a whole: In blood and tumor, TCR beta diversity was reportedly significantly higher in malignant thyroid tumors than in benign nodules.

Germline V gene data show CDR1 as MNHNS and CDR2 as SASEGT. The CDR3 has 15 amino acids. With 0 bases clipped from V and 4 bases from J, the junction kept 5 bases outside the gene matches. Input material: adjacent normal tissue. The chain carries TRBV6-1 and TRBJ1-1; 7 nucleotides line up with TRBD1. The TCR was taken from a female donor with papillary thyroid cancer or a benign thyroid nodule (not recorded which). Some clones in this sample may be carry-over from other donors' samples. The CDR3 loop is CASSEAGTVITEAFF. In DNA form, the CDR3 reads TGTGCCAGCAGTGAAGCTGGGACAGTAATCACTGAAGCTTTCTTT.